The present T cell receptor (beta chain) was sequenced within a study of STAT3 mutations in large granular lymphocyte leukemia. Study background: Canonical activating STAT3 mutations were detected in roughly half of the longitudinally sequenced T-LGLL patients. Broader study findings: All newly emerging clones after therapy were STAT3 wild type. Every T-cell large granular lymphocyte leukemia patient had at least one immunodominant TCR beta clonotype. Differing intervals and regimens complicate linking therapy response to clone burden. No sample exists from the first appearance of each clone.

In the case of this clone: Its antigen is currently unknown.

Only in-frame clones appear in the TCRdb table, and some are missing; sequencing was by immunoSEQ multiplex PCR. The sample has over 10,000 clones, about 84% seen once. The sample comprised peripheral blood mononuclear cells. This receptor was obtained from a man aged 55 to 69 with T-cell large granular lymphocyte leukemia. Some clones in this sample may be carry-over from other donors' samples.

CDR3: CASSRLNTGELFF. As DNA, the CDR3 is TGTGCCAGCAGTCGACTCAACACCGGGGAGCTGTTTTTT. The V and J genes are TRBV6-5 and TRBJ2-2; no firm D call. Germline CDR1 reads MNHEY; CDR2 reads SVGAGI. V gave up 5 bases and J gave up 2 bases, with 6 bases separating them. This CDR3 contains 13 residues.